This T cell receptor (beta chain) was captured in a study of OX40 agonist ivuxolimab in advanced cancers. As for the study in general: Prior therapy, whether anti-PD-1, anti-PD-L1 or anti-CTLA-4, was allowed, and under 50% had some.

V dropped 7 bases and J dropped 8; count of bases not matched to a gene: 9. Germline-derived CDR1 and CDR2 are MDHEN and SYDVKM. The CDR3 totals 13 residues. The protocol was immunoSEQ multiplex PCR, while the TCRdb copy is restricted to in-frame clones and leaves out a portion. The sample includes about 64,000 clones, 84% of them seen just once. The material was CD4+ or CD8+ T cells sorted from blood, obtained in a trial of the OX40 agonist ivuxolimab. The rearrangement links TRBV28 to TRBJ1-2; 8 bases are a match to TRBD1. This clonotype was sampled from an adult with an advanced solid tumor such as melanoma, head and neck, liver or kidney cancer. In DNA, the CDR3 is TGTGCCAGCACCCCGGGACAGGAGTCCGGCTACACCTTC. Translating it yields CASTPGQESGYTF.